This T cell receptor beta chain was observed in a study of T cells in Graves' hyperthyroidism and ophthalmopathy. RNA transcripts yielded amplified TCR beta CDR3 regions. The TCR CDR3 first-round RT-PCR relied on the HTBI primer set. TCRdb analysed the multiplex PCR reads with MiXCR anew, one entry per CDR3 protein. The sample comprises around 380,000 distinct CDR3 sequences, about 14% of which are singletons, and 20% to 25% rests with the top ten. This clonotype was counted only a few times. This CDR3 spans 19 amino acids. Germline CDR1 is LGHDT and CDR2 is YNNKEL (reference sequence). The ends lost 0 bases at V and 3 bases at J; junction bases unmatched: 13.

The TCR sequence derives from a man aged 25-45 years with Graves' hyperthyroidism that later progressed to Graves' ophthalmopathy. Sequencing was carried out using blood. V and J are TRBV3-1 and TRBJ2-3; 9 bases fit TRBD2. The CDR3 sequence is CASSQEFFRAGGLTDTQYF. The CDR3 coding sequence is TGTGCCAGCAGCCAAGAGTTTTTTAGGGCGGGGGGGCTTACAGATACGCAGTATTTT.